This T cell receptor (beta chain) was identified during a study of shared clonotypes between healthy human individuals. In the source study's methods: For the immunoSEQ data, sequences were junction-only without quality scores, so filtering differed. Sequencing used immunoSEQ multiplex PCR; TCRdb keeps in-frame clones, though not all of them. That table is the source of V, J and clone size, and D and trimming were worked out from the DNA. The sample consists of roughly 640,000 clones, about 74% of them appearing once. V shed 2 bases, J shed 7 bases, and the junction held 12 bases outside the gene matches. This CDR3 has 16 amino acids. From germline, CDR1 is KGHSH and CDR2 LQKENI. In the CD4+ fraction, cells were divided into CD45RA+ naive and CD45RA-negative memory subsets.

This chain links TRBV18 with TRBJ2-3; TRBD1 matches 7 bases. This receptor was taken from a woman in her twenties or thirties in good health. The sequenced sample was memory CD4+ T cells sorted from blood. This sample's subset: CD45RA-negative fraction. CDR3 amino acids: CASSPENDRVRYTQYF. The CDR3, as DNA: TGTGCCAGCTCACCAGAGAACGACAGGGTTCGCTATACGCAGTATTTT.